Presented here are 10 T cell receptor beta chains from one specimen sequenced in a study of OX40 agonist ivuxolimab in advanced cancers. This table comes from immunoSEQ multiplex PCR, and its TCRdb copy is limited to in-frame clones, with some not included. The sample holds roughly 80,000 clones, roughly 90% seen once. Specimen: CD4+ or CD8+ T cells sorted from blood, collected in a trial of the OX40 agonist ivuxolimab. All receptors derive from an adult with an advanced solid tumor such as melanoma, head and neck, liver or kidney cancer.

The chain is built from TRBV4-2 and TRBJ2-3; 13 positions agree with TRBD2. Trimming cost V 4 bases and J 6 bases; bases outside gene matches: 7. The length of the CDR3 is 16 residues. Looked up from germline, CDR1 is LGHNA and CDR2 is YNFKEQ. The DNA for the CDR3 is TGTGCCAGCAGCCTAGCCGGGACTAGCGGGAAGGATACGCAGTATTTT. Encoded protein: CASSLAGTSGKDTQYF.

The rearrangement joins TRBV6-5 to TRBJ1-3, with TRBD1 identical over 8 bases. The germline V gene encodes CDR1 MNHEY and CDR2 SVGAGI. Trimming cost V 4 bases and J 1 base; bases outside gene matches: 3. This CDR3 has 15 residues. The CDR3 DNA is TGTGCCAGCAGTTTGGACAGGGCGTCTGGAAACACCATATATTTT. This sequence encodes CASSLDRASGNTIYF.

This chain joins TRBV11-3 and TRBJ2-1; TRBD2 agrees at 14 bases. J was trimmed by 6 bases and V by 5 bases; bases with no gene match: 9. Germline CDR1 reads SGHNT; CDR2 reads YENEEA. This CDR3 is 17 amino acids long. The chain's CDR3 is CASSPPAGLAGVNEQFF. The CDR3 DNA sequence: TGTGCCAGCAGCCCACCAGCGGGACTAGCGGGAGTCAATGAGCAGTTCTTC.

This chain links TRBV5-1 with TRBJ2-7; 8 nucleotides match TRBD1. V dropped 4 bases and J dropped 7; count of bases not matched to a gene: 16. This CDR3 is 16 amino acids long. The germline CDR1 and CDR2 sequences are SGHRS and YFSETQ. Here the CDR3 reads CASSARQGSSGREQYF. The CDR3 DNA sequence: TGCGCCAGCAGCGCCCGACAGGGGTCCTCGGGTCGGGAGCAGTACTTC.

A few counts support this clone. This chain links TRBV11-3 with TRBJ2-7; 12 bases are shared with TRBD1. Germline V CDR1 and CDR2: SGHNT, YENEEA. V lost 5 bases and J lost 6; bases outside the gene matches: 8. The length of the CDR3 is 15 residues. In DNA form, the CDR3 reads TGTGCCAGCAGCCAGCTCGGGACAGGGGGCCGCGAGCAGTACTTC. Protein product: CASSQLGTGGREQYF.

The V gene is TRBV6-1, the J gene TRBJ2-7; D is ambiguous. The length of the CDR3 is 13 residues. V gave up 3 bases and J gave up 2 bases, with 8 bases separating them. Germline V lookup: CDR1 MNHNS, CDR2 SASEGT. The CDR3 protein is CASSEGNTYEQYF. CDR3 coding DNA: TGTGCCAGCAGTGAGGGGAACACCTACGAGCAGTACTTC.

V usage is TRBV5-1 and J usage is TRBJ2-7, with D possibly TRBD1 on 5 matching bases. This CDR3 is 15 amino acids long. The germline CDR1 and CDR2 sequences are SGHRS and YFSETQ. V lost 1 base to trimming and J lost 5 bases, with 16 bases between them. The CDR3 protein is CASSLSWQGFNEQYF. CDR3 coding DNA: TGCGCCAGCAGCTTGAGTTGGCAGGGTTTTAACGAGCAGTACTTC.

The J gene is TRBJ2-7, the V gene TRBV11-3; 11 nucleotides align to TRBD2. Germline CDR1 reads SGHNT; CDR2 reads YENEEA. CDR3 size: 15 residues. Trimming at V came to 0 bases and at J to 4 bases, leaving 2 bases not matched to a gene. CDR3 bases: TGTGCCAGCAGCTTAGAACTAGCGGGAGAGTACGAGCAGTACTTC. Translation gives CASSLELAGEYEQYF. Full variable domain (outside the CDR3, taken from reference TRBV11-3 and TRBJ2-7): EAGVVQSPRYKIIEKKQPVAFWCNPISGHNTLYWYLQNLGQGPELLIRYENEEAVDDSQLPKDRFSAERLKGVDSTLKIQPAELGDSAVYLCASSLELAGEYEQYFGPGTRLTVT.

The chain carries TRBV6-6 and TRBJ1-4; TRBD1 agrees at 8 bases. Germline CDR1 MNHNY, CDR2 SVGAGI (reference sequence). Trimming removed 1 base from V and 6 bases from J; junction bases left unmatched: 1. The CDR3 loop spans 14 amino acids. The DNA for the CDR3 is TGTGCCAGCAGTTACTTGACAGGGGATGAAAAACTGTTTTTT. Encoded protein: CASSYLTGDEKLFF.

The genes are TRBV6-6 and TRBJ1-1; D is unclear. Trimming took off 6 bases at V and 3 bases at J, with 14 bases between the two ends. Germline V gene data show CDR1 as MNHNY and CDR2 as SVGAGI (reference sequence). This CDR3 is 14 amino acids long. CDR3 sequence: CASSLTQRDTEAFF. CDR3 in DNA: TGTGCCAGCAGCCTCACTCAACGGGACACTGAAGCTTTCTTT.